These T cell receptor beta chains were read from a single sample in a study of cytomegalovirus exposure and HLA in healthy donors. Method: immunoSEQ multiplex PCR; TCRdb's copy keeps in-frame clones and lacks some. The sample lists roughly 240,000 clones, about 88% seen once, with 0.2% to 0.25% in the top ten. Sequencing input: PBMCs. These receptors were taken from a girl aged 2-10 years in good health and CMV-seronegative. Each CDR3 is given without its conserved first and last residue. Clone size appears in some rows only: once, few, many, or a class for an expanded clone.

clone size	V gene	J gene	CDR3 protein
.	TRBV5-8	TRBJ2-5	ASSFGGRGFQETQY
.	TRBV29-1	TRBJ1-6	SVVGGRGQGTSPLH
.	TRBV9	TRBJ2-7	ASSAADSSYEQY
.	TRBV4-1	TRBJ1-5	ASGKQGSLNQPQH
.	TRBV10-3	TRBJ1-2	AISAGTGNT
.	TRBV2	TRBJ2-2	ASNRGTANTGELF
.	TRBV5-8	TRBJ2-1	ASRPLPRYNEQF
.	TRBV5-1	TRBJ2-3	ASSLGTGGTDTQY
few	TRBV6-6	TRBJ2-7	ASRVTLQSGEQY
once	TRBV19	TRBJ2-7	ASSIVGDRGREQY
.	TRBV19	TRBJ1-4	ASSMSRGSEKLF
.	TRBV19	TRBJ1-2	ASSDSGGYGYT
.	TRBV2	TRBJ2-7	ASSIVQELH
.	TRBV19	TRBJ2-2	ASSIGSGAGELF
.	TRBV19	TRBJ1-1	ASSMTGNTEAF
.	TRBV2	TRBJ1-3	ASSDRVNSGNTIY
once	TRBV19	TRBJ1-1	ASSASSGQG
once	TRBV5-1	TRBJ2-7	ASRPGQGVYEQY
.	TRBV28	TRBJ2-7	ASSFRGKEPYEQY
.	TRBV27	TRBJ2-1	ASSPHRGQVGPPNRF
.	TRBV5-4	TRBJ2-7	ASSSQGKLYEQY
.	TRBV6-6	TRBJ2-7	ASSLGLGAYEQY
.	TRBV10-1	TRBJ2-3	ASSPGAGGTQY
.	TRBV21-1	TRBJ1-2	ASSKGRGLRDGYT